This is a list of T cell receptor beta chains from one sample in a study of T cell responses to AZD1222 COVID-19 vaccine. Only in-frame clones appear in the TCRdb table, and some are missing; sequencing was by immunoSEQ multiplex PCR. This sample has over 150,000 clones; over 80% occur once, and the top ten carry roughly 6%. Sequenced here: peripheral blood, sampled on day 0 of AZD1222 vaccination. The receptors shown here come from an adult in good health. Each CDR3 is given with its conserved first and last residue. Fields, in order: clone size, J gene, D gene, V gene, CDR3 protein, CDR3 DNA. D genes are given only for firm matches. Clone sizes are given selectively: once, few, many, or a class where the clone is expanded.

NA	TRBJ2-3	NA	TRBV28	CASSRRGGTDTQYF	TGTGCCAGCAGTAGGCGGGGAGGCACAGATACGCAGTATTTT
NA	TRBJ1-2	NA	TRBV18	CASSPGGTSNYGYTF	TGTGCCAGCTCACCAGGGGGGACATCCAACTATGGCTACACCTTC
NA	TRBJ2-7	TRBD1	TRBV18	CASSASLPGQGDSYEQYF	TGTGCCAGCTCAGCTTCACTCCCGGGACAGGGGGACTCCTACGAGCAGTACTTC
NA	TRBJ2-2	NA	TRBV11-2	CASSPTGVYTGELFF	TGTGCCAGCAGCCCAACCGGGGTGTACACCGGGGAGCTGTTTTTT
NA	TRBJ2-2	NA	TRBV4-2	CASRRDTESRSGELFF	TGTGCCAGCAGACGAGATACAGAGTCCCGATCCGGGGAGCTGTTTTTT
NA	TRBJ2-2	NA	TRBV29-1	CSVSTSDTGELFF	TGCAGCGTTTCTACCAGTGACACCGGGGAGCTGTTTTTT
once	TRBJ1-3	NA	TRBV5-1	CASTRTPSSGNTIYF	TGCGCCAGCACCAGGACGCCTAGCTCTGGAAACACCATATATTTT
NA	TRBJ1-5	NA	TRBV18	CASSPQPRPTADQPQHF	TGTGCCAGCTCACCACAGCCGAGACCCACGGCGGATCAGCCCCAGCATTTT
NA	TRBJ2-2	NA	TRBV7-2	CASRVRQEIKTGELFF	TGTGCCAGCAGGGTTAGACAGGAGATCAAGACCGGGGAGCTGTTTTTT
NA	TRBJ2-7	TRBD2	TRBV19	CASSIRPSGGSYEQYF	TGTGCCAGTAGTATAAGGCCTAGCGGGGGCTCCTACGAGCAGTACTTC
NA	TRBJ2-1	NA	TRBV9	CASSVAATEQFF	TGTGCCAGCAGCGTAGCCGCGACTGAGCAGTTCTTC
NA	TRBJ2-2	TRBD2	TRBV7-7	CASRAGGTSGELFF	TGTGCCAGCAGGGCCGGGGGGACGTCCGGGGAGCTGTTTTTT
NA	TRBJ2-2	TRBD1	TRBV11-3	CASSLPTGDSANTGELFF	TGTGCCAGCAGCTTACCGACCGGGGACAGCGCGAACACCGGGGAGCTGTTTTTT
NA	TRBJ2-7	NA	TRBV7-2	CASSLGRSSYEQYF	TGTGCCAGCAGCTTGGGACGGAGCTCCTACGAGCAGTACTTC
NA	TRBJ2-1	NA	TRBV4-3	CASSQDSGLRQFF	TGCGCCAGCAGCCAAGATTCGGGGCTACGGCAGTTCTTC